This is a list of T cell receptor beta chains from one sample in a study of metastatic and nonmetastatic thyroid tumors. From the PCR reads, TCRdb re-called clones with MiXCR. The sample has about 59,000 clones; about 17% are singletons. The specimen sequenced was blood. The origin of the receptors is a male donor with papillary thyroid cancer or a benign thyroid nodule (not recorded which). Some clones in this sample may be carry-over from other donors' samples. CDR3s include the opening cysteine and the closing phenylalanine or tryptophan. The D gene is left open where the match is weak. Part of the rows lack a size; the others show once, few, many or a class for expanded clones.

v_gene	j_gene	abundance	d_gene	CDR3nt	CDR3aa
TRBV9	TRBJ2-2	many	TRBD1	TGTGCCAGCAGCGGGCCGGGACAGGGGGCATTAGACACCGGGGAGCTGTTTTTT	CASSGPGQGALDTGELFF
TRBV20-1	TRBJ2-4	many	TRBD1	TGCAGTGCTGCGGGACAGGGAATGGATCTTGACATTCAGTACTTC	CSAAGQGMDLDIQYF
TRBV7-3	TRBJ2-3	.	TRBD2	TGTGCGAGCAGCCTGGGACTAGCCAATGGGGCAGATACGCAGTATTTT	CASSLGLANGADTQYF
TRBV27	TRBJ2-7	medium-sized	.	TGTGCCAGCAGTTTGGGGTCAGATAAGTACGAGCAGTACTTC	CASSLGSDKYEQYF
TRBV3-1	TRBJ1-1	many	.	TGTGCCAGCAGCCAACTGACAGGAAGGAACACTGAAGCTTTCTTT	CASSQLTGRNTEAFF
TRBV6-1	TRBJ2-7	.	.	TGTGCCAGCAGTGAAGCGCTTTTTCACTGCACCTACGAGCAGTACTTC	CASSEALFHCTYEQYF
TRBV14	TRBJ2-5	.	.	TGTGCCAGCAGTTTGCGGGGCGGGGAGACCCAGTACTTC	CASSLRGGETQYF
TRBV9	TRBJ2-2	many	.	TGTGCCAGCAGCGCAGCTTCGGTAAACACCGGGGAGCTGTTTTTT	CASSAASVNTGELFF
TRBV18	TRBJ1-1	.	.	TGTGCCAGCTCACAGGGGGTTGACACTGAAGCTTTCTTT	CASSQGVDTEAFF
TRBV5-5	TRBJ2-7	many	.	TGTGCCAGCAGCCCACTGACGGCTTCCTACGAGCAGTACTTC	CASSPLTASYEQYF
TRBV5-5	TRBJ2-7	many	.	TGTGCCAGCAGCCCCCCGGACGCCACCTACGAGCAGTACTTC	CASSPPDATYEQYF
TRBV18	TRBJ1-3	few	.	TGTGCCAGCTCAGCGGGGACGGCCCAGGGAAACACCATATATTTT	CASSAGTAQGNTIYF
TRBV5-8	TRBJ1-2	many	.	TGTGCCAGCAGCTTGAATACCGGGACCCGTTCCGCTGGCTACACCTTC	CASSLNTGTRSAGYTF
TRBV9	TRBJ2-3	many	TRBD2	TGTGCCAGCAGCGAGGGGGTAGCGGGAGCGGCGACAGATACGCAGTATTTT	CASSEGVAGAATDTQYF
TRBV6-1	TRBJ1-3	.	.	TGTGCCAGCAGATTGACGGAACTGTGCGCTGGAGACACCATATATTTT	CASRLTELCAGDTIYF
TRBV6-1	TRBJ1-2	many	TRBD1	TGTGCCAGCAGGGCGGACAGGGTTGGAGGCTACACCTTC	CASRADRVGGYTF
TRBV28	TRBJ2-7	many	TRBD1	TGTGCCAGCAGGAGAGACAGGGGGCTGTACGAGCAGTACTTC	CASRRDRGLYEQYF
TRBV24-1	TRBJ1-5	many	.	TGTGCCACCAGTGATTTCGGCGATCAGCCCCAGCATTTT	CATSDFGDQPQHF
TRBV12-3/TRBV12-4	TRBJ2-5	many	.	TGTGCCAGCAGTCTAGACAGGCAAGAGACCCAGTACTTC	CASSLDRQETQYF
TRBV6-1	TRBJ1-5	.	TRBD1	TGTGCCAGCAGTGCGGGACAGGAGTATCAGCCCCAGCATTTT	CASSAGQEYQPQHF